This paragraph covers one TCR beta chain sequence. Its antigen is not yet known. Base qualities are not provided; no much larger clone lies one nucleotide away. The entry originates in a study of T cell responses to AZD1222 COVID-19 vaccine (dated by TCRdb to about 2021). Turning to the overall study: TCR sequencing was performed for roughly 250 trial participants, of whom about 200 were given two doses of AZD1222 and around 25 were given two doses of MenACWY control vaccine. Trial participants were enrolled by age into 18-55, 56-69 and 70-plus year subgroups, with about 150, 28 and 57 TCR-sequenced participants respectively. Results and caveats for the whole study, not just this receptor: Reportedly, close to half of the unique spike-specific TCRs recognized epitopes lying outside the regions that are mutated in the B.1.351 and B.1.1.7 variants. Conclusions about previously exposed vaccinees are limited because only six or seven AZD1222 recipients were SARS-CoV-2 seropositive at baseline. CD4 TCRs associated with the vaccine covered the entire spike protein, and the dominant responses were in regions 160-218 and 743-854. Because no samples from the day 14 peak response were available, repertoires could be characterized only after the peak T cell response. After two AZD1222 doses, spike-specific TCR breadth and depth were significantly higher than at day 0 and than in MenACWY recipients. In the small 56-69-year group, the increase in depth fell short of significance, most likely because of low power. Participants were mostly white British, with more females than males. The authors suggested clonal diversity may have been underestimated.

Counted from cysteine to phenylalanine, this CDR3 has 13 amino acids. Of all the DNA, just the CDR3 is kept, 39 bases in frame from base 1. The germline V gene (reference sequence) sets CDR1 to SEHNR and CDR2 to FQNEAQ. Between the V and J ends, shortened by 7 bases and 4 bases respectively, the junction contains 10 bases. The sample's time point label, decoded: about 28 days (+/-7) after the second vaccine dose. AZD1222 recipients with second doses at about 4 weeks or about 12 weeks were pooled, because spike-specific TCR depth and breadth did not differ between schedules. The vaccinee samples were drawn from two UK trials, COV001 and COV002, one of which was a single-blind randomized controlled phase 2/3 trial testing AZD1222 (ChAdOx1 nCoV-19) in healthy adults. Trial participant PBMC samples were collected at day 0 and day 28 after the second dose for TCRbeta chain sequencing. The CDR3 regions of human TCRbeta chains were analyzed by immunosequencing. The original methods were these. Repertoire TCRs were checked for matches against a reference library of SARS-CoV-2-specific TCRs that had been generated using the MIRA antigen-specificity platform. Breadth was defined as the fraction of unique TCRs that were SARS-CoV-2-associated, and depth was defined as the fraction of total T cells that were SARS-CoV-2-associated. Using the MIRA data, every spike-specific TCR was mapped to the spike region that the TCR reacted to and assigned to either a CD4 or a CD8 class. Log10-transformed breadth and depth values were compared by one-way ANOVA with Sidak's multiple comparisons tests. This is the immuneACCESS table as TCRdb keeps it, with only in-frame sequences that have V and J called. A part of the clones is gone; compared with another copy, unresolved V genes explain less than half, and the rest is unexplained. V, J and clone size are those of that table, while D and trimming were read from the DNA. A total of 250,000 to 300,000 clones appear in this sample, around 93% of them only once. The biggest ten clones account for roughly 0.6% of the sample.

The sample was peripheral blood, taken 28 days after the second AZD1222 dose. The source is an adult who received the AZD1222 COVID-19 vaccine. This receptor chain uses TRBV7-9 and TRBJ2-2, with the identity of the D gene unclear. The sequenced DNA is TGTGCCAGCACTCTCTGGGTCACCGGGGAGCTGTTTTTT. This translates into CASTLWVTGELFF.